The next 8 T cell receptor beta chains were all read from a single sample in a study of CD8+CD57+ T cells in acquired aplastic anemia. The template used for profiling TCR beta VDJ and CDR3 was genomic DNA. MiXCR, run by TCRdb on the reads, gives a single entry per CDR3 protein. The sample contains just over 450,000 distinct CDR3 sequences, around a third of which appear only once. Patients sequenced had flow cytometry evidence of CD8+CD57+ cell expansion. Sequencing was performed on sorted CD4+, CD8+, or CD8+CD57+ T cells (not recorded which) from PBMCs. The origin of the receptors is a human donor with aplastic anemia.

As regards this clonotype: A much larger clone sits a single nucleotide away, making a read error possible. The gene calls are TRBV7-9 and TRBJ1-1; D call uncertain. The CDR3 length is 12 residues. Germline assignment: CDR1 SEHNR and CDR2 FQNEAQ (reference sequence). The germline V and J ends were trimmed by 7 bases and 7 bases, with 13 bases remaining between them. The CDR3 loop reads CASNVRAGEAFF. As DNA, the CDR3 is TGTGCCAGCAACGTGAGGGCTGGTGAAGCTTTCTTT.

A remark on this clonotype: This may arise from a read error, as a much more abundant clone is one base away. The rearrangement links TRBV29-1 to TRBJ1-4; tentative D call: TRBD1 (5 bases). From germline, CDR1 is SQVTM and CDR2 ANQGSEA. The CDR3 length is 13 residues. The CDR3 is CSAIGTPNGKLFF. The CDR3 DNA sequence: TGCAGCGCCATTGGGACCCCAAATGGAAAACTGTTTTTT.

This chain connects TRBV7-3 to TRBJ2-5; TRBD1 matches 10 bases. Germline CDR1 reads SGHTA; CDR2 reads FQGTGA. The CDR3 covers 19 residues. After removal of 2 bases from V and 5 bases from J, the junction contained 17 bases not matched to a gene. CDR3 residues: CASSLYKGPRTGGNETQYF. For the CDR3, the DNA is TGTGCCAGCAGCTTATATAAGGGTCCCAGGACAGGGGGGAATGAGACCCAGTACTTC.

This chain joins TRBV14 and TRBJ2-7, with 12 bases aligning to TRBD1. V was pared by 0 bases and J by 6 bases, with 3 bases of the junction left unmatched. CDR1 is SGHDN and CDR2 is FVKESK in the germline V gene. This CDR3 has 15 residues. CDR3 in amino acids: CASSQEGTGGPEQYF. In DNA form, the CDR3 reads TGTGCCAGCAGCCAAGAAGGGACAGGGGGCCCCGAGCAGTACTTC.

This sequence joins TRBV20-1 and TRBJ1-5, with unresolved D. V was trimmed by 3 bases and J by 5 bases, leaving 11 bases between them. The CDR3 has 13 residues. Germline CDR1 and CDR2: DFQATT and SNEGSKA (reference sequence). Written as DNA, the CDR3 is TGCAGTGCTAGCTCTGGGGTTCATCAGCCCCAGCATTTT. Amino acids: CSASSGVHQPQHF.

This chain links TRBV10-3 with TRBJ2-3, with 7 bases aligning to TRBD1. Germline trimming cut 10 bases from V and 0 bases from J; bases unmatched to any gene: 10. Germline assignment: CDR1 ENHRY and CDR2 SYGVKD. The CDR3 loop spans 15 amino acids. The CDR3 coding sequence is TGTGCCAGCAGGGGGACAGACTCTAGCACAGATACGCAGTATTTT. Translation gives CASRGTDSSTDTQYF.

The chain uses TRBV2 and TRBJ1-2; TRBD1 might be the D (6 bases). The CDR3 is 13 residues long. Trimming took 8 bases from V and 4 from J, leaving 14 bases between them. CDR1 is SNHLY and CDR2 is FYNNEI in the germline V gene. CDR3 sequence: CASYQQGGYGYTF. CDR3 nucleotides: TGTGCCAGCTACCAACAGGGCGGCTATGGCTACACCTTC.

This clonotype was counted ten times or more. The J gene is TRBJ1-1, the V gene TRBV12-3 or TRBV12-4; 8 bases match TRBD1. Losses at the gene ends were 3 bases for V and 1 base for J; bases not matched to a gene: 1. The CDR3 length is 14 residues. The CDR3 DNA is TGTGCCAGCAGTTTTGGACAGGGGAACACTGAAGCTTTCTTT. It codes for CASSFGQGNTEAFF.